This TCR beta chain was sequenced in a study of T cells in Graves' hyperthyroidism and ophthalmopathy. The sample holds a few counts of this clonotype. Researchers amplified the TCR beta CDR3 regions from RNA transcripts. Primed by the HTBI set, a first-round RT-PCR was run on the TCR CDR3. From the multiplex PCR reads, TCRdb called clonotypes with MiXCR, one entry per CDR3 protein. The sample records some 460,000 distinct CDR3 sequences, 15% to 17% being singletons. The CDR3 has 16 amino acids. Germline lookup yields CDR1 MNHEY and CDR2 SMNVEV (reference sequence). Trimming took 4 bases from V and 0 from J; bases not matched to a gene: 3.

The chain combines TRBV27 with TRBJ1-4; 9 bases fit TRBD1. The sample was blood. The origin of this receptor is a young woman with Graves' hyperthyroidism. The CDR3 loop reads CASSSDRGATNEKLFF. CDR3 nucleotides: TGTGCCAGCAGTTCGGACAGGGGAGCAACTAATGAAAAACTGTTTTTT.